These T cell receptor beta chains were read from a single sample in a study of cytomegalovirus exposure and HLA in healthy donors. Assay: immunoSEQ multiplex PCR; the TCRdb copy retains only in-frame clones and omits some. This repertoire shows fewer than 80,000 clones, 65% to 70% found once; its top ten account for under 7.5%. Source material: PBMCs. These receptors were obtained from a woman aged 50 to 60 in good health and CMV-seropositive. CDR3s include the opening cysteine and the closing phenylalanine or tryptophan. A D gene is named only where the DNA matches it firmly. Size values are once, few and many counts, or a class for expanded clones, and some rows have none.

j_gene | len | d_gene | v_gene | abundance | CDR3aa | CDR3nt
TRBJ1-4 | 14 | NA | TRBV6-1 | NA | CASTPDLSREKLFF | TGTGCCAGCACGCCCGACTTATCCAGAGAAAAACTGTTTTTT
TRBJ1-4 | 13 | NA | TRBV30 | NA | CAWSVASWEKLFF | TGTGCCTGGAGTGTGGCTTCGTGGGAAAAACTGTTTTTT
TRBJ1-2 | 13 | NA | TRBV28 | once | CASRHTRREGYTF | TGTGCCAGCAGACATACCAGGCGGGAGGGCTACACCTTC
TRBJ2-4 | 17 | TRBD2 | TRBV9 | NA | CASSVGLAGGNKNIQYF | TGTGCCAGCAGCGTGGGACTAGCGGGGGGAAACAAAAACATTCAGTACTTC
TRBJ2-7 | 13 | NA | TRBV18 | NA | CASSSSRDYEQYF | TGTGCCAGCTCAAGTAGCCGGGACTACGAGCAGTACTTC
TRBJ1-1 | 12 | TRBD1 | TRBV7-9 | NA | CSSSLGDRGAFF | TGTTCCAGCAGCTTAGGAGACAGGGGAGCTTTCTTT
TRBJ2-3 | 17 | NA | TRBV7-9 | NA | CASSSWGGRGNTDTQYF | TGTGCCAGCAGCTCCTGGGGGGGGCGGGGGAACACAGATACGCAGTATTTT
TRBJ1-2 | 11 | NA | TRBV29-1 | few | CSAQGIDGYTF | TGCAGCGCCCAGGGGATCGATGGCTACACCTTC
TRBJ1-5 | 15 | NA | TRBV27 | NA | CASSLRGNANQPQHF | TGTGCCAGCAGTTTACGGGGGAATGCCAATCAGCCCCAGCATTTT
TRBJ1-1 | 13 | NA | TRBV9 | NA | CASSSPVNTEAFF | TGTGCCAGCAGCTCCCCTGTCAACACTGAAGCTTTCTTT
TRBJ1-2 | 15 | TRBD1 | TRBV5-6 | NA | CASSRGQGQSYGYTF | TGTGCCAGCAGCCGGGGACAGGGACAGAGCTATGGCTACACCTTC
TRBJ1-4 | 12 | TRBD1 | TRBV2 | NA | CASRVGQGGLFF | TGTGCCAGCAGAGTCGGACAGGGGGGACTGTTTTTT
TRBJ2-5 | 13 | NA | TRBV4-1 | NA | CASSQLVRETQYF | TGCGCCAGCAGCCAACTCGTTCGAGAGACCCAGTACTTC
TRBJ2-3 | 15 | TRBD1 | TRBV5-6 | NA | CASSSDRGRTDTQYF | TGTGCCAGCAGCTCGGACAGGGGGCGTACAGATACGCAGTATTTT
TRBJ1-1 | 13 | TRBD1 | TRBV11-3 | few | CASSPPGQGKAFF | TGTGCCAGCAGCCCACCGGGACAGGGGAAAGCTTTCTTT
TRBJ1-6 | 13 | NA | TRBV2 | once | CASRQGERSPLHF | TGTGCCAGCAGACAGGGAGAGCGTTCACCCCTCCACTTT
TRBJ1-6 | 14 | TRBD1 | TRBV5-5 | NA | CASSSGQGHSPLHF | TGTGCCAGCAGCTCGGGACAGGGGCATTCACCCCTCCACTTT
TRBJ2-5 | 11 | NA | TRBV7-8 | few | CASSYQETQYF | TGTGCCAGCAGCTACCAGGAGACCCAGTACTTC
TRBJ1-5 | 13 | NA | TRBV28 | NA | CASSRGSYQPQHF | TGTGCCAGCAGTCGGGGATCCTATCAGCCCCAGCATTTT
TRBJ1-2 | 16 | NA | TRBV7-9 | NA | CSRRPLTHGGSDGYTF | TGTTCCCGCCGACCTTTGACACATGGGGGGTCGGATGGCTACACCTTC